The clone carrying this T cell receptor (beta chain) appeared many times. Antigen: not known. The sample is drawn from a study of metastatic and nonmetastatic thyroid tumors. Study information: For malignant and benign thyroid patients, tumor or nodule tissue and blood were the sources whose repertoires were compared.

Findings and limits, study-wide: Across blood and tumor, TCR beta diversity in malignant thyroid tumors was reportedly significantly higher than in benign nodules.

The CDR3 has 14 residues. Per germline, CDR1 SEHNR and CDR2 FQNEAQ (reference sequence). Losses at the gene ends were 4 bases for V and 2 bases for J; bases not matched to a gene: 4. Each patient went into thyroid surgery without having received any treatment. As handled by the study authors: CDR3 differences across clinicopathological groups were used to build a distant-metastasis classifier for papillary thyroid cancer. TCRdb re-clonotyped the PCR reads through MiXCR. Clone size and V and J calls follow TCRdb, not the original study. The table includes 40,000 to 50,000 clones, 9.5% to 13% detected once.

The chain carries TRBV7-9 and TRBJ1-2; 7 positions agree with TRBD1. The sequenced material came from blood. The sequence derives from a male donor with papillary thyroid cancer or a benign thyroid nodule (not recorded which). Some clones in this sample may be carry-over from other donors' samples. CDR3 loop: CASSSGQLNYGYTF. The CDR3 bases are TGTGCCAGCAGCTCGGGACAGCTAAACTATGGCTACACCTTC. The variable domain in full, with the rest retrieved from reference TRBV7-9 and TRBJ1-2, is DTGVSQNPRHKITKRGQNVTFRCDPISEHNRLYWYRQTLGQGPEFLTYFQNEAQLEKSRLLSDRFSAERPKGSFSTLEIQRTEQGDSAMYLCASSSGQLNYGYTFGSGTRLTVV.